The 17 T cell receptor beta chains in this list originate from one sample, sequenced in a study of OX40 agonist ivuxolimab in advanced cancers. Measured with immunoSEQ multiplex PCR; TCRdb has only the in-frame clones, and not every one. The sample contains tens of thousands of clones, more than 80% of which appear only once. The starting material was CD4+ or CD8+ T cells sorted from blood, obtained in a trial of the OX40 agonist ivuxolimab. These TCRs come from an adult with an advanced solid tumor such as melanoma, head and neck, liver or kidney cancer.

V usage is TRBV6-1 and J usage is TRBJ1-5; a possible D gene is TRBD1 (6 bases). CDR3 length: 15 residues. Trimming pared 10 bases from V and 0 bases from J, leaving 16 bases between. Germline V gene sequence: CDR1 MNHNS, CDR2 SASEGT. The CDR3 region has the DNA TGTGCCACCGGGGGACAACCCCTTAGCAATCAGCCCCAGCATTTT. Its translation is CATGGQPLSNQPQHF.

DNA of the CDR3: TGTGCCAGCAGTTACTACAGATTCTATGGCTACACCTTC. As protein: CASSYYRFYGYTF. The V and J genes are TRBV6-5 and TRBJ1-2, with D uncertain. Germline CDR1 reads MNHEY; CDR2 reads SVGAGI. The CDR3 consists of 13 residues. Trimming cost V 1 base and J 4 bases, with 7 bases left between them.

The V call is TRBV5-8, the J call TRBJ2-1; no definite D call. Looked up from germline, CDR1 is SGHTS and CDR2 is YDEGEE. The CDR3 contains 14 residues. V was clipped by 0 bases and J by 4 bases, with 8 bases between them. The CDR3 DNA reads TGTGCCAGCAGCTTGGAGGCCCGGTACAATGAGCAGTTCTTC. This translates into CASSLEARYNEQFF.

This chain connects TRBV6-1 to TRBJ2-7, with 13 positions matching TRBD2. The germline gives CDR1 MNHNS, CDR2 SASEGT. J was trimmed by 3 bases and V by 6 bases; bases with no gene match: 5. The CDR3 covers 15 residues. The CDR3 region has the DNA TGTGCCAGCAGAACCGGGACTAGCGGGATCTACGAGCAGTACTTC. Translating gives CASRTGTSGIYEQYF.

The CDR3 DNA reads TGCGCCAGCAGCGCGCGCGGGAACGGGGCCGGGGAGCTGTTTTTT. It codes for CASSARGNGAGELFF. The J gene is TRBJ2-2, the V gene TRBV5-1; D is perhaps TRBD2 (6 bases). V was cut by 4 bases and J by 6 bases, with 16 bases left in between. Germline loops: CDR1 SGHRS, CDR2 YFSETQ. The CDR3 totals 15 residues. The variable domain in full, completed from reference TRBV5-1 and TRBJ2-2, reads KAGVTQTPRYLIKTRGQQVTLSCSPISGHRSVSWYQQTPGQGLQFLFEYFSETQRNKGNFPGRFSGRQFSNSRSEMNVSTLELGDSALYLCASSARGNGAGELFFGEGSRLTVL.

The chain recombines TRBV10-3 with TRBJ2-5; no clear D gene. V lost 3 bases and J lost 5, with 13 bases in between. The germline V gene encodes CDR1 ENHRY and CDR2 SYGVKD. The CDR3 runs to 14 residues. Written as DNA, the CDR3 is TGTGCCATCAGTGAAATGCTGGGTACCGAGACCCAGTACTTC. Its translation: CAISEMLGTETQYF.

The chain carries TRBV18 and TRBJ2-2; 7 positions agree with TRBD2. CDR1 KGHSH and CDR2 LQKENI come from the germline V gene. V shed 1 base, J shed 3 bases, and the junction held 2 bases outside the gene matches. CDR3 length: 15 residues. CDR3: CASSPRGRDTGELFF. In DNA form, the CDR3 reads TGTGCCAGCTCACCACGCGGGAGAGACACCGGGGAGCTGTTTTTT.

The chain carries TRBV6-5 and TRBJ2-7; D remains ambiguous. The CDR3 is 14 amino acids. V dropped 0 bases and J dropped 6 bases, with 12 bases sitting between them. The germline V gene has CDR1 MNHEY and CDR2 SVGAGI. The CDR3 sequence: CASSYSKLFAEQYF. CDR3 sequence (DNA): TGTGCCAGCAGTTACTCGAAATTGTTCGCCGAGCAGTACTTC.

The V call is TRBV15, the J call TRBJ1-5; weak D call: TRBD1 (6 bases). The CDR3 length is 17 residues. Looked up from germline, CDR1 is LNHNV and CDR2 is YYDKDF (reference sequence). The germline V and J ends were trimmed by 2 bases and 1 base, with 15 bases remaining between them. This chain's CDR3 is CATSRLAWTESNQPQHF. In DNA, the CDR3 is TGTGCCACCAGCAGATTAGCCTGGACAGAGAGCAATCAGCCCCAGCATTTT.

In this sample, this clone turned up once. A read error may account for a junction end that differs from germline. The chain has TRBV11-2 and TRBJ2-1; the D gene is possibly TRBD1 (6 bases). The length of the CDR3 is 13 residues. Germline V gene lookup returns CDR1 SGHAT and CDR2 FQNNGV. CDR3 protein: CASSSGQPNKQFF. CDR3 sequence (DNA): TGTGCCAGCAGCTCAGGACAGCCCAATAAGCAGTTCTTC.

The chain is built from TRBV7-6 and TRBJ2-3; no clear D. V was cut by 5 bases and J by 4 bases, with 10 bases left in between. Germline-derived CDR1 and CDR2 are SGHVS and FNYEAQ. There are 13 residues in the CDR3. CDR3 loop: CASSLTWPDTQYF. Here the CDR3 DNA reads TGTGCCAGCAGCCTTACGTGGCCAGATACGCAGTATTTT. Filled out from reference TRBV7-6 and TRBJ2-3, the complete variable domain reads GAGVSQSPRYKVTKRGQDVALRCDPISGHVSLYWYRQALGQGPEFLTYFNYEAQQDKSGLPNDRFSAERPEGSISTLTIQRTEQRDSAMYRCASSLTWPDTQYFGPGTRLTVL.

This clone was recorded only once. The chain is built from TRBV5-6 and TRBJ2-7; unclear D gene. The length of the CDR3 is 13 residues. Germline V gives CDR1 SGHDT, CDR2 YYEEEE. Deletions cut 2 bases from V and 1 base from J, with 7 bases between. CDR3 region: CASSFEESYEQYF. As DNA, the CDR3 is TGTGCCAGCAGCTTTGAGGAGTCCTACGAGCAGTACTTC.

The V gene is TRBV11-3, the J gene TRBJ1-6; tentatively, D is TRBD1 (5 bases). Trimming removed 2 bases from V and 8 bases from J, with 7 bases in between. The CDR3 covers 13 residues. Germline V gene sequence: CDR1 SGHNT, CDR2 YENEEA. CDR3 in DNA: TGTGCCAGCAGCTTAATAGGGGATTCACCCCTCCACTTT. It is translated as CASSLIGDSPLHF. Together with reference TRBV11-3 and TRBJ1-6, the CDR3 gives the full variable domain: EAGVVQSPRYKIIEKKQPVAFWCNPISGHNTLYWYLQNLGQGPELLIRYENEEAVDDSQLPKDRFSAERLKGVDSTLKIQPAELGDSAVYLCASSLIGDSPLHFGNGTRLTVT.

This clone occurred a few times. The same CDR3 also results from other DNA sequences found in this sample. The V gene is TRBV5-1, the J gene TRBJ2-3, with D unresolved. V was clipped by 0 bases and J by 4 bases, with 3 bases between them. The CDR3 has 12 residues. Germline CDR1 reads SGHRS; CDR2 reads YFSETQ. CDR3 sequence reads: CASSLEADTQYF. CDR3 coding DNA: TGCGCCAGCAGCTTGGAAGCAGATACGCAGTATTTT.

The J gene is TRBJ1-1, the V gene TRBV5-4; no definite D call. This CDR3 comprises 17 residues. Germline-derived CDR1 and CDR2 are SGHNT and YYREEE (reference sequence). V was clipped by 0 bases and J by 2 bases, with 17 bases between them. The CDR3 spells CASSLGPARVINTEAFF. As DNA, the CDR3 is TGTGCCAGCAGCTTGGGTCCGGCACGGGTTATCAACACTGAAGCTTTCTTT.

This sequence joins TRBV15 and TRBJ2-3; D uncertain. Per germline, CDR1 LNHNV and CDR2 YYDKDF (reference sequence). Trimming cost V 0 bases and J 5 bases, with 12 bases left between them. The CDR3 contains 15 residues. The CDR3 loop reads CATSRDPGKGDTQYF. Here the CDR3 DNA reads TGTGCCACCAGCAGAGATCCGGGCAAAGGAGATACGCAGTATTTT.

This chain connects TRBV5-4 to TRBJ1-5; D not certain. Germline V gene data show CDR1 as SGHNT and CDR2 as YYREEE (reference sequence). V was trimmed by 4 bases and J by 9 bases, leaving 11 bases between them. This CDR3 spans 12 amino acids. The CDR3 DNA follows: TGTGCCAGCAGCCACCCTTTGGGGCCCCAGCATTTT. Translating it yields CASSHPLGPQHF.